Following are 27 T cell receptor beta chains from one sample sequenced in a study of T-cell memory formation after mild COVID-19. TCRdb fed the 5' RACE reads into MiXCR, producing one record per CDR3 protein. Here the sample spans 250,000 or so distinct CDR3 sequences, roughly a tenth being singletons. Sequencing was carried out using PBMCs or a T cell subset sorted from them (not recorded which). The receptors shown here come from a man aged 18 to 30 who had mild COVID-19 (a few samples of this study predate the infection). Cell type and time point are not known.

This clonotype was seen a handful of times. The V call is TRBV7-2, the J call TRBJ1-1; D is unclear. Trimming cost V 6 bases and J 3 bases, with 20 bases left between them. The CDR3 covers 16 residues. Germline CDR1 reads SGHTA; CDR2 reads FQGNSA. CDR3 DNA: TGTGCCAGCAGTTCCCATAGTTCGGTCAGGCACACTGAAGCTTTCTTT. Translating it yields CASSSHSSVRHTEAFF.

Many counts were recorded for this clonotype. The chain recombines TRBV7-9 with TRBJ2-5, with 8 positions matching TRBD2. The CDR3 consists of 15 residues. Germline V gene data show CDR1 as SEHNR and CDR2 as FQNEAQ (reference sequence). The V gene end was trimmed by 5 bases and the J gene end by 3 bases; junction bases not matched to a gene: 8. Here the CDR3 DNA reads TGTGCCAGCAGCCCAACGGGGGGGGCTAAAGAGACCCAGTACTTC. Translation gives CASSPTGGAKETQYF.

This clonotype was detected only a few times. This rearrangement joins TRBV4-1 to TRBJ1-4; TRBD1 matches 9 bases. Trimming cost V 3 bases and J 8 bases; bases outside gene matches: 7. CDR1 MGHRA and CDR2 YSYEKL come from the germline V gene. The CDR3 length is 15 residues. The CDR3 nucleotides read TGCGCCAGCAGCCAGTCGACAGGGGGAGAAGAAAAACTGTTTTTT. Translation: CASSQSTGGEEKLFF.

The chain employs TRBV12-3 or TRBV12-4 and TRBJ2-3; possibly TRBD1 for D (6 bases). This CDR3 has 15 amino acids. V shed 5 bases and J shed 5 bases, with 17 bases lying between them. The CDR3 is CASSAPGTKGDTQYF. The CDR3 DNA is TGTGCCAGCAGTGCCCCTGGGACAAAGGGAGATACGCAGTATTTT.

This clonotype was observed at least ten times. CDR3 sequence (DNA): TGTGCCAGCAGTGAAGTCCCAGGGGCATCTGGCTACACCTTC. Amino acid sequence: CASSEVPGASGYTF. The chain is built from TRBV6-1 and TRBJ1-2; D might be TRBD1 (6 bases). Trimming pared 1 base from V and 7 bases from J, leaving 13 bases between. The CDR3 runs to 14 residues. Germline V CDR1 and CDR2: MNHNS, SASEGT.

This clonotype occurred a few times. V gene TRBV10-3 combines with J gene TRBJ1-1; the D gene is possibly TRBD1 (5 bases). The V end was cut by 8 bases, the J end by 5 bases, with 15 bases between. The CDR3 covers 13 residues. The germline gives CDR1 ENHRY, CDR2 SYGVKD. CDR3 nucleotide sequence: TGTGCCATCGGCGGGGGGTCGGAGACTGAAGCTTTCTTT. Amino acid sequence: CAIGGGSETEAFF.

The chain joins TRBV30 to TRBJ2-3, with D possibly TRBD1 on 5 matching bases. Germline V gene sequence: CDR1 GTSNPN, CDR2 SVGIG (reference sequence). The CDR3 contains 14 residues. V dropped 0 bases and J dropped 2 bases, with 9 bases sitting between them. CDR3 DNA: TGTGCCTGGAGTGTAGGGGCAGACACAGATACGCAGTATTTT. This sequence encodes CAWSVGADTDTQYF.

This clonotype was recorded at least ten times. This sequence joins TRBV12-3 or TRBV12-4 and TRBJ2-5; D unresolved. The CDR3 has 14 residues. Trimming removed 2 bases from V and 3 bases from J, with 10 bases in between. This CDR3 is CASSLSSWEETQYF. The CDR3 nucleotides read TGTGCCAGCAGTTTATCCAGTTGGGAAGAGACCCAGTACTTC.

Only a few counts were recorded for this clonotype. The rearrangement links TRBV10-3 to TRBJ1-5; maybe TRBD1 (5 bases). Germline V lookup: CDR1 ENHRY, CDR2 SYGVKD. The CDR3 contains 15 residues. Trimming cost V 0 bases and J 6 bases, with 12 bases left between them. DNA for the CDR3: TGTGCCATCAGTGAGTCAAGCCAGGGCGGTCAGCCCCAGCATTTT. Translating it yields CAISESSQGGQPQHF.

A few counts support this clonotype. This chain joins TRBV5-6 and TRBJ2-7; no firm D call. V was clipped by 1 base and J by 4 bases, with 9 bases between them. Germline-derived CDR1 and CDR2 are SGHDT and YYEEEE. This CDR3 spans 13 amino acids. CDR3 bases: TGTGCCAGCAGCTTGTCTCACCTATACGAGCAGTACGTC. It translates to CASSLSHLYEQYV.

This clonotype has just a few counts. The chain recombines TRBV20-1 with TRBJ2-5, with 7 bases that match TRBD2. Losses at the gene ends were 3 bases for V and 5 bases for J; bases not matched to a gene: 9. The CDR3 length is 14 residues. Germline V gene data show CDR1 as DFQATT and CDR2 as SNEGSKA (reference sequence). The CDR3 bases are TGCAGTGCTAGGCCCCTAGCGGCCGCGGAGACCCAGTACTTC. Translating it yields CSARPLAAAETQYF.

The sample holds a few counts of this clonotype. The chain recombines TRBV27 with TRBJ2-7; 8 bases are shared with TRBD1. Looked up from germline, CDR1 is MNHEY and CDR2 is SMNVEV (reference sequence). The V gene end was trimmed by 7 bases and the J gene end by 5 bases; junction bases not matched to a gene: 4. The CDR3 runs to 12 residues. In DNA form, the CDR3 reads TGTGCCAGCATCGGACAGGGAGACGAGCAGTACGTC. Its translation is CASIGQGDEQYV.

This clonotype was counted between two and nine times. The J gene is TRBJ2-3, the V gene TRBV6-6, with a possible D match to TRBD1 (7 bases). The CDR3 is 14 residues long. Per germline, CDR1 MNHNY and CDR2 SVGAGI (reference sequence). The germline V and J ends were trimmed by 8 bases and 2 bases, with 14 bases remaining between them. The CDR3 protein is CASCQGGNTDTQYF. DNA for the CDR3: TGTGCCAGCTGCCAGGGGGGAAACACAGATACGCAGTATTTT.

This clonotype was counted a few times. This rearrangement joins TRBV5-1 to TRBJ2-7, with 8 nucleotides matching TRBD1. J lost 5 bases, V lost 2 bases, and 6 bases had no gene match. The germline gives CDR1 SGHRS, CDR2 YFSETQ. This CDR3 is built from 14 residues. In DNA form, the CDR3 reads TGCGCCAGCAGCTTCCTCCGGGACAGGAACGAGCAGTACGTC. Amino acids: CASSFLRDRNEQYV.

The V gene is TRBV7-7, the J gene TRBJ2-7; TRBD1 matches at 7 bases. Looked up from germline, CDR1 is SSHAT and CDR2 is FNYEAQ (reference sequence). The CDR3 has 15 amino acids. The CDR3 here is CASSPPRDRAYEQYV. The CDR3 DNA reads as TGTGCTAGCAGCCCCCCACGGGACAGAGCCTACGAGCAGTACGTC.

This clonotype occurred a few times. DNA of the CDR3: TGTGCCAGCAGGGACCGACAGGGGCGGAGCACTGAAGCTTTCTTT. Residues: CASRDRQGRSTEAFF. The rearrangement joins TRBV7-9 to TRBJ1-1; 8 nucleotides align to TRBD1. Germline lookup yields CDR1 SEHNR and CDR2 FQNEAQ (reference sequence). The CDR3 covers 15 residues. V lost 6 bases, J lost 4 bases, and 10 bases stayed unmatched.

This clonotype showed up just a few times. V gene TRBV7-2 combines with J gene TRBJ2-7; D is unclear. This CDR3 contains 15 residues. Trimming stripped 4 bases from V and 4 bases from J, with 17 bases between. CDR1 is SGHTA and CDR2 is FQGNSA in the germline V gene. The CDR3, as DNA: TGTGCCAGCAGCTCCTTCCTCCGACCCCCTTACGAGCAGTACTTC. Its translation: CASSSFLRPPYEQYF.

V usage is TRBV10-3 and J usage is TRBJ1-2; 8 bases fit TRBD1. The CDR3 extends over 14 amino acids. V dropped 4 bases and J dropped 4; count of bases not matched to a gene: 5. The germline CDR1 and CDR2 sequences are ENHRY and SYGVKD. CDR3 DNA: TGTGCCATCAGTGCGGTGACAGGGGTCTATGGCTACACCTTC. It yields the protein CAISAVTGVYGYTF.

This chain connects TRBV5-1 to TRBJ2-1; D might be TRBD1 (6 bases). The V gene's germline CDR1 is SGHRS and CDR2 YFSETQ. V was trimmed by 0 bases and J by 9 bases, leaving 16 bases between them. The CDR3 runs to 15 residues. The CDR3 nucleotides read TGCGCCAGCAGCTTGGGAGTGGGGGCCCAGGGTGAGCAGTTCTTC. Translation gives CASSLGVGAQGEQFF.

This clonotype occurred a few times. V gene TRBV28 combines with J gene TRBJ2-7; 10 bases align to TRBD1. Per germline, CDR1 MDHEN and CDR2 SYDVKM. Trimming took 10 bases from V and 4 from J; bases not matched to a gene: 4. The CDR3 contains 12 residues. The CDR3 sequence is CATRDRGYEQYV. The CDR3 DNA sequence: TGTGCCACCCGGGACAGGGGATACGAGCAGTACGTC.

This clonotype was seen a handful of times. The rearrangement links TRBV11-2 to TRBJ2-1; D perhaps matches TRBD1 (6 bases). Germline CDR1 is SGHAT and CDR2 is FQNNGV. The length of the CDR3 is 16 residues. Trimming pared 5 bases from V and 1 base from J, leaving 15 bases between. The CDR3 loop is CASSPNTGPSYNEQFF. The CDR3 DNA reads TGTGCCAGCAGCCCTAACACAGGGCCTTCCTACAATGAGCAGTTCTTC.

This clonotype came up a few times. This chain connects TRBV5-1 to TRBJ2-3, with D unclear. The CDR3 is made up of 12 amino acids. V was pared by 4 bases and J by 5 bases, with 8 bases between. Germline loops: CDR1 SGHRS, CDR2 YFSETQ. The CDR3: CASSTLLDTQYF. The CDR3 bases are TGCGCCAGCAGCACCCTCTTAGATACGCAGTATTTT.

In its sample, this clonotype was seen a few times. The chain uses TRBV11-2 and TRBJ2-3; 7 bases fit TRBD2. The CDR3 consists of 16 residues. The V gene end was trimmed by 2 bases and the J gene end by 0 bases; junction bases not matched to a gene: 5. CDR1 is SGHAT, CDR2 FQNNGV, per germline. The CDR3 loop reads CASSLNGAGSTDTQYF. CDR3 nucleotide sequence: TGTGCCAGCAGCTTAAACGGAGCGGGGAGCACAGATACGCAGTATTTT.

This clonotype has just a few counts. The J gene is TRBJ2-1, the V gene TRBV6-2 or TRBV6-3; D is undetermined. Trimming took off 6 bases at V and 8 bases at J, with 8 bases between the two ends. The CDR3 is 11 amino acids. Germline-derived CDR1 and CDR2 are MNHEY and SVGEGT. This CDR3 reads CASSLRYEQFF. CDR3 in DNA: TGTGCCAGCAGCTTACGATATGAGCAGTTCTTC.

This chain joins TRBV6-5 and TRBJ1-5; TRBD1 agrees at 8 bases. Trimming took 5 bases from V and 0 from J; bases not matched to a gene: 9. Germline V lookup: CDR1 MNHEY, CDR2 SVGAGI. The CDR3 spans 17 residues. For the CDR3, the DNA is TGTGCCAGCAGTCAGCGATCAGGGGGCTATAGCAATCAGCCCCAGCATTTT. Protein: CASSQRSGGYSNQPQHF.

This clonotype was seen a handful of times. The rearrangement uses TRBV20-1 and TRBJ2-1, with 7 bases aligning to TRBD2. Germline CDR1 DFQATT, CDR2 SNEGSKA (reference sequence). The CDR3 is 14 residues long. V dropped 1 base and J dropped 4; count of bases not matched to a gene: 4. For the CDR3, the DNA is TGCAGTGCTAGAGGCGGGGGATCTTACAATGAGCAGTTCTTC. It is translated as CSARGGGSYNEQFF.

In its sample, this clonotype was seen a few times. The genes are TRBV7-6 and TRBJ2-2; 7 bases agree with TRBD2. The CDR3 runs 15 residues. V shed 5 bases and J 0 bases; nucleotides not matched to a gene: 3. The germline V gene has CDR1 SGHVS and CDR2 FNYEAQ. CDR3 bases: TGTGCCAGCAGCCAGCGGGGCCCGAACACCGGGGAGCTGTTTTTT. It translates to CASSQRGPNTGELFF.